A selection of T cell receptor beta chains follows, all from one sample in a study of cytomegalovirus exposure and HLA in healthy donors. Libraries were prepared by immunoSEQ multiplex PCR; TCRdb keeps only in-frame clonotypes and omits some of them. The top ten hold 4% to 4.5% of the sample, which has tens of thousands of clones, approximately 60% seen once. Sequencing used PBMCs. The origin of the receptors is a male donor in good health and CMV-seropositive. Both conserved end residues are part of each CDR3. Each record gives: J gene, V gene, D gene, clone size, CDR3 DNA, CDR3 protein. A D gene is named only where the DNA matches it firmly. The size entry is marked missing in some rows and otherwise reads once, few, many or a size class.

J: TRBJ2-6; V: TRBV7-3; D: -; size: once; DNA: TGTGCCAGCAGCTTAACCAAAGGAAGGGCTGGGGCCAACGTCCTGGCTTTC; CDR3: CASSLTKGRAGANVLAF
J: TRBJ1-6; V: TRBV5-1; D: -; size: few; DNA: TGCGCCAGCAGCTTGGCCAGGAATAATTCACCCCTCCACTTT; CDR3: CASSLARNNSPLHF
J: TRBJ2-7; V: TRBV6-5; D: -; size: -; DNA: TGTGCCAGCAGTTACGTCGGGGTCTCCTACGAGCAGTACTTC; CDR3: CASSYVGVSYEQYF
J: TRBJ2-5; V: TRBV7-9; D: -; size: -; DNA: TGTGCCAGCAGCTTAGGTAACGGCCAAGAGACCCAGTACTTC; CDR3: CASSLGNGQETQYF
J: TRBJ2-7; V: TRBV19; D: TRBD1; size: -; DNA: TGTGCCAGTAGTACCGGGGACAGGGGGCGCAACGAGCAGTACTTC; CDR3: CASSTGDRGRNEQYF
J: TRBJ2-3; V: TRBV28; D: TRBD2; size: once; DNA: TGTGCCAGCAGGGCTGTGGGACTAGCGGGGGGCCGGGATACGCAGTATTTT; CDR3: CASRAVGLAGGRDTQYF
J: TRBJ2-3; V: TRBV7-9; D: TRBD1; size: -; DNA: TGTGCCAGCAGCTTCGACAGGGCCACAGATACGCAGTATTTT; CDR3: CASSFDRATDTQYF
J: TRBJ1-2; V: TRBV29-1; D: TRBD1; size: -; DNA: TGCAGCGTTCTAGGACAGGGGAACTATGGCTACACCTTC; CDR3: CSVLGQGNYGYTF
J: TRBJ2-2; V: TRBV7-3; D: -; size: -; DNA: TGTGCCAGCAGCGGGAGAGGCACCGGGGAGCTGTTTTTT; CDR3: CASSGRGTGELFF
J: TRBJ2-6; V: TRBV11-2; D: -; size: -; DNA: TGTGCCAGCAGCTTAGACAGTGTTGGGGCCAACGTCCTGACTTTC; CDR3: CASSLDSVGANVLTF
J: TRBJ2-1; V: TRBV7-2; D: -; size: -; DNA: TGTGCCAGCAGTTCCAGCGATGAGCAGTTCTTC; CDR3: CASSSSDEQFF
J: TRBJ2-2; V: TRBV28; D: TRBD1; size: -; DNA: TGTGCCAGCAGTCCGTCTTCAGGGGGTCGAACCGGGGAGCTGTTTTTT; CDR3: CASSPSSGGRTGELFF
J: TRBJ2-2; V: TRBV6-6; D: -; size: -; DNA: TGTGCCAGCAGAGGGAGAGCGAACACCGGGGAGCTGTTTTTT; CDR3: CASRGRANTGELFF
J: TRBJ2-7; V: TRBV6-5; D: -; size: -; DNA: TGTGCCAGCAGTTACTCCGGGGTTTACGAGCAGTACTTC; CDR3: CASSYSGVYEQYF
J: TRBJ1-2; V: TRBV19; D: -; size: -; DNA: TGTGCCAGTAGTATTACAATTGGTGGCTACACCTTC; CDR3: CASSITIGGYTF
J: TRBJ2-7; V: TRBV7-9; D: TRBD1; size: -; DNA: TGTGCCAGCAGCTACGGGACAGCGTCCTACGAGCAGTACTTC; CDR3: CASSYGTASYEQYF
J: TRBJ1-3; V: TRBV7-8; D: TRBD1; size: -; DNA: TGTGCCAGCAGTTTAACCTCAGGACAGGGGACTGGAAACACCATATATTTT; CDR3: CASSLTSGQGTGNTIYF
J: TRBJ2-5; V: TRBV28; D: TRBD2; size: -; DNA: TGTGCCAGCACGACTAGCGGGGGAGGAGAGACCCAGTACTTC; CDR3: CASTTSGGGETQYF
J: TRBJ2-5; V: TRBV5-1; D: -; size: once; DNA: TGCGCCAGCAGCTCCCGGACAGAAGAGACCCAGTACTTC; CDR3: CASSSRTEETQYF
J: TRBJ2-3; V: TRBV5-6; D: -; size: -; DNA: TGTGCCAGCAGCTTCCTGGGGCCGGCAGATACGCAGTATTTT; CDR3: CASSFLGPADTQYF
J: TRBJ2-7; V: TRBV2; D: TRBD1; size: -; DNA: TGTGCCAGCAGTGAAGGGACAGGGGGCGACGAGCAGTACTTC; CDR3: CASSEGTGGDEQYF
J: TRBJ2-1; V: TRBV28; D: TRBD2; size: -; DNA: TGTGCCAGCAGTAAGGGCGGGGGTATCAATGAGCAGTTCTTC; CDR3: CASSKGGGINEQFF
J: TRBJ1-2; V: TRBV29-1; D: TRBD1; size: -; DNA: TGCAGCGTTGACCAAGGGGGCGGCTATGGCTACCCCTTC; CDR3: CSVDQGGGYGYPF
J: TRBJ2-3; V: TRBV5-1; D: -; size: -; DNA: TGCGCCAGCAGGCGACAGGACGGGGATACGCAGTATTTT; CDR3: CASRRQDGDTQYF